The rows below give T cell receptor beta chains drawn from one sample of a study of cytomegalovirus exposure and HLA in healthy donors. Data came from immunoSEQ multiplex PCR; TCRdb stores just in-frame clones and leaves some out. The repertoire holds 150,000 to 200,000 clones, with roughly 83% as singletons. Sample: PBMCs. The receptors stem from a woman between 50 and 59 years old in good health and CMV-seronegative. Each CDR3 is given with its conserved first and last residue. The D gene is left open where the match is weak. The size entry is marked missing in some rows and otherwise reads once, few, many or a size class.

TRBV4-1,TRBJ2-2,TRBD2,NA,CASRDRGGDGELFF,TGCGCCAGCAGAGATCGGGGGGGGGACGGGGAGCTGTTTTTT
TRBV5-6,TRBJ1-4,TRBD1,few,CASSSRQGLAANEKLFF,TGTGCCAGCAGCTCCCGACAGGGTCTCGCAGCTAATGAAAAACTGTTTTTT
TRBV6-6,TRBJ2-3,NA,NA,CASSYSPDWWPDTQYF,TGTGCCAGCAGTTACTCGCCGGACTGGTGGCCAGATACGCAGTATTTT
TRBV28,TRBJ1-5,NA,few,CASSLSGRIGPQHF,TGTGCCAGCAGTTTATCAGGGCGGATCGGGCCCCAGCATTTT
TRBV28,TRBJ1-1,NA,few,CASSSGGVSGRSGAFF,TGTGCCAGCAGTTCCGGGGGAGTTTCGGGGAGGAGCGGAGCTTTCTTT
TRBV5-1,TRBJ2-2,TRBD2,NA,CASSWEWRGTGELFF,TGCGCCAGCAGCTGGGAGTGGCGGGGGACCGGGGAGCTGTTTTTT
TRBV7-2,TRBJ1-6,TRBD1,NA,CASSPGQVDNSPLHF,TGTGCCAGCAGCCCGGGACAGGTCGATAATTCACCCCTCCACTTT
TRBV5-4,TRBJ2-6,TRBD2,NA,CASSSGLAASSGANVLTF,TGTGCCAGCAGCTCGGGACTAGCGGCTAGCTCTGGGGCCAACGTCCTGACTTTC
TRBV28,TRBJ2-3,TRBD2,NA,CASNLAGALDTQYF,TGTGCCAGCAACCTAGCGGGAGCTCTAGATACGCAGTATTTT
TRBV5-6,TRBJ2-7,TRBD1,NA,CASRYRQGSLYEQYF,TGTGCCAGCAGGTATAGACAGGGGTCGCTCTACGAGCAGTACTTC
TRBV7-6,TRBJ2-5,NA,NA,CASSLAAGGGTQYF,TGTGCCAGCAGCTTAGCGGCAGGGGGAGGGACCCAGTACTTC
TRBV19,TRBJ1-5,NA,once,CASSLRDTNQPQHF,TGTGCCAGTAGTCTTCGGGACACCAATCAGCCCCAGCATTTT
TRBV5-8,TRBJ2-1,TRBD2,few,CASSPGGLAGGFEQFF,TGTGCCAGCAGCCCCGGGGGGCTAGCGGGAGGGTTTGAGCAGTTCTTC
TRBV10-1,TRBJ2-2,TRBD1,few,CASSESGGQVTGELFF,TGCGCCAGCAGTGAGTCGGGGGGACAGGTCACCGGGGAGCTGTTTTTT
TRBV28,TRBJ2-5,NA,NA,CASSLRDTCYF,TGTGCCAGCAGTCTCCGGGACACATGCTACTTC
TRBV6-1,TRBJ1-5,NA,NA,CASSTGQRNQPQHF,TGTGCCAGCAGTACAGGCCAGAGAAATCAGCCCCAGCATTTT
TRBV11-2,TRBJ2-3,TRBD2,NA,CASSLGGSGNRDTQYF,TGTGCCAGCAGCTTAGGGGGTAGCGGGAACCGAGATACGCAGTATTTT
TRBV18,TRBJ1-3,TRBD1,NA,CASSPRTGSRYGNTIYF,TGTGCCAGCTCACCCAGGACAGGGTCACGTTACGGAAACACCATATATTTT
TRBV4-1,TRBJ1-2,TRBD1,NA,CASSQPYRGQRYGYTF,TGCGCCAGCAGCCAACCATACAGGGGGCAAAGGTATGGCTACACCTTC
TRBV7-9,TRBJ2-3,TRBD2,few,CASSLDGGGVDTQYF,TGTGCCAGCAGCTTAGACGGCGGGGGGGTGGATACGCAGTATTTT
TRBV6-6,TRBJ2-7,TRBD2,NA,CATASGVSHEQYF,TGTGCCACCGCCAGCGGGGTCTCCCACGAGCAGTACTTC
TRBV28,TRBJ1-5,NA,NA,CASSFPGEQPQHF,TGTGCCAGCAGTTTCCCAGGGGAGCAGCCCCAGCATTTT
TRBV7-8,TRBJ2-5,TRBD2,once,CASSLRTSGDQETQYF,TGTGCCAGCAGCCTCAGGACTAGCGGAGACCAAGAGACCCAGTACTTC
TRBV27,TRBJ1-1,NA,NA,CASSLREAGLAFF,TGTGCCAGCAGCCTTAGGGAGGCTGGGTTAGCTTTCTTT
TRBV7-2,TRBJ2-1,TRBD2,NA,CASSLEAGGRASYNEQFF,TGTGCCAGCAGCTTAGAAGCGGGGGGGCGAGCGTCCTACAATGAGCAGTTCTTC
TRBV7-3,TRBJ2-2,TRBD2,NA,CASSLIKSGLAVTGELFF,TGTGCCAGCAGCTTAATAAAGTCGGGACTAGCGGTGACCGGGGAGCTGTTTTTT
TRBV11-2,TRBJ2-3,NA,NA,CASSLVTGIGHTQYF,TGTGCCAGCAGCTTAGTGACGGGGATCGGACATACGCAGTATTTT
TRBV19,TRBJ2-6,TRBD1,NA,CASSYRGSGANVLTF,TGTGCCAGTAGCTACAGGGGATCTGGGGCCAACGTCCTGACTTTC
TRBV13,TRBJ1-2,NA,NA,CASSLSGGGYTF,TGTGCCAGCAGCTTATCGGGGGGTGGCTACACCTTC
TRBV27,TRBJ2-5,TRBD2,NA,CASSLLVAGGPQEQYF,TGTGCCAGCAGTTTATTGGTAGCGGGGGGGCCCCAGGAGCAGTACTTC
TRBV19,TRBJ1-2,TRBD1,NA,CASQGQTYGYTF,TGTGCCAGCCAGGGACAGACCTATGGCTACACCTTC
TRBV7-6,TRBJ2-1,TRBD2,NA,CASSPLAGSYNEQFF,TGTGCCAGCAGCCCACTAGCGGGATCCTACAATGAGCAGTTCTTC
TRBV18,TRBJ1-1,TRBD1,NA,CASSKTGGMNTEAFF,TGTGCCAGCTCAAAGACAGGGGGCATGAACACTGAAGCTTTCTTT
TRBV7-2,TRBJ1-2,NA,few,CASRPGTTFRNYGYTF,TGTGCCAGCAGACCCGGGACAACCTTCCGTAACTATGGCTACACCTTC
TRBV19,TRBJ1-5,TRBD1,NA,CASQGQGYQPQHF,TGTGCCAGCCAGGGACAGGGCTATCAGCCCCAGCATTTT
TRBV28,TRBJ1-6,NA,once,CASSFTGSSYNSPLHF,TGTGCCAGCAGTTTTACAGGGAGCTCCTATAATTCCCCCCTCCACTTT
TRBV19,TRBJ2-5,TRBD1,NA,CASNRGRRETQYF,TGTGCCAGTAACAGGGGGCGCCGGGAGACCCAGTACTTC
TRBV30,TRBJ1-1,NA,few,CAWSVGGNTEAFF,TGTGCCTGGAGTGTGGGGGGGAACACTGAAGCTTTCTTT
TRBV5-6,TRBJ2-1,NA,NA,CASSLVGSYNEQFF,TGTGCCAGCAGCTTGGTCGGGAGCTACAATGAGCAGTTCTTC
TRBV30,TRBJ1-5,NA,NA,CAWSTPQAGVEPQHF,TGTGCCTGGAGTACGCCCCAGGCGGGGGTTGAGCCCCAGCATTTT
TRBV27,TRBJ1-1,TRBD1,NA,CASSPTGQMNTEAFF,TGTGCCAGCAGTCCTACGGGACAGATGAACACTGAAGCTTTCTTT
TRBV19,TRBJ1-3,NA,NA,CASFTRKTPSGNTIYF,TGTGCCAGTTTTACCAGGAAAACCCCCTCTGGAAACACCATATATTTT
TRBV10-3,TRBJ2-3,TRBD2,NA,CAISSGGPTDTQYF,TGTGCCATCAGTAGCGGGGGGCCGACAGATACGCAGTATTTT
TRBV9,TRBJ2-2,TRBD2,NA,CASSVGGASGLTGELFF,TGTGCCAGCAGCGTAGGCGGGGCTAGCGGTCTCACCGGGGAGCTGTTTTTT
TRBV5-1,TRBJ2-7,NA,NA,CASSLGDGGLRDEQYF,TGCGCCAGCAGCTTGGGGGACGGGGGTTTAAGGGACGAGCAGTACTTC
TRBV10-2,TRBJ1-5,TRBD1,NA,CASSQGQNQPQHF,TGCGCCAGCAGCCAGGGACAGAATCAGCCCCAGCATTTT
TRBV9,TRBJ2-3,TRBD2,NA,CASSTRTSGGTDTQYF,TGTGCCAGCAGCACCCGGACTAGCGGGGGCACAGATACGCAGTATTTT
TRBV19,TRBJ2-7,TRBD1,few,CASSIGDRGSYEQYF,TGTGCCAGTAGTATCGGCGACAGGGGGTCCTACGAGCAGTACTTC
TRBV5-1,TRBJ2-7,TRBD1,NA,CASSLFGTGTSLEQYF,TGCGCCAGCAGCTTGTTCGGGACAGGGACTTCCCTCGAGCAGTACTTC
TRBV5-1,TRBJ2-7,NA,NA,CASSLGAGPSYEQYF,TGCGCCAGCAGCTTGGGTGCGGGACCTTCCTACGAGCAGTACTTC
TRBV5-1,TRBJ2-7,TRBD2,NA,CASSLGTSGLYEQYF,TGCGCCAGCAGCTTGGGGACTAGCGGGCTCTACGAGCAGTACTTC
TRBV4-2,TRBJ2-7,TRBD2,few,CASSPGGTPYEQYF,TGTGCCAGCAGCCCCGGGGGGACGCCCTACGAGCAGTACTTC
TRBV5-1,TRBJ2-7,NA,NA,CASSLSVFYEQYF,TGCGCCAGCAGTTTGTCAGTTTTCTACGAGCAGTACTTC
TRBV28,TRBJ2-5,NA,NA,CASSPRGGMETQYF,TGTGCCAGCAGTCCCCGTGGAGGGATGGAGACCCAGTACTTC